This T cell receptor (beta chain) was obtained from a study of T cells after posttransplantation cyclophosphamide. Measured with immunoSEQ multiplex PCR; TCRdb has only the in-frame clones, and not every one. The sample holds 42,000 or so clones, and no clone turns up only once. General study results and limits: Donor CD8+ memory clones often dominated recipient blood repertoires at later times. Blood and skin or GI T cell repertoires showed limited TRB overlap. After PTCy, TRB diversity resembled that of CNI/methotrexate controls.

Germline CDR1 MDHEN, CDR2 SYDVKM. The CDR3 is made up of 12 amino acids. Trimming removed 8 bases from V and 0 bases from J, with 7 bases in between. Ten or more counts support this clone. The target antigen is unknown. The material sequenced was PBMCs. The chain links TRBV28 to TRBJ1-2; no firm D call. The TCR originated in a woman aged 50 to 65 in good health and a related stem cell transplant donor. The CDR3 loop reads CASQRANYGYTF. DNA of the CDR3: TGTGCCAGCCAAAGAGCTAACTATGGCTACACCTTC.